This T cell receptor (beta chain) is from a study of STAT5B mutations in CD4+ large granular lymphocyte leukemia. Points from the study as a whole: No patients shared main leukemic clonotypes, though 20% to 25% appeared at low frequency elsewhere. 8/27 top patient clones versus 2/35 control clones were TRBV06-family. Data were not HLA-matched across samples.

As handled by the study authors: Lowest detectable productive clonotype frequency was 2.59 x 10-5. TCRdb's table, derived via immunoSEQ multiplex PCR, lists solely in-frame clones and lacks some. The D gene and trimming were derived from the DNA, and the V and J assignments and clone size from that table. This sample has around 30,000 clones; 55% to 80% occur once, and the top ten carry just under 2%. With V trimmed by 4 bases and J by 5 bases, 8 bases remained unmatched. The CDR3 loop spans 15 amino acids. Germline values: CDR1 LNHDA, CDR2 SQIVND (reference sequence). Turning to this clone: The antigen is undetermined.

The receptor comes from a human donor in good health. Specimen: CD4+ T cells from blood buffy coats. The chain carries TRBV19 and TRBJ1-2; 9 bases fit TRBD1. CDR3 nucleotide sequence: TGTGCCAGTAGTAATACCGGGACAGGGAAGTATGGCTACACCTTC. The encoded protein is CASSNTGTGKYGYTF.